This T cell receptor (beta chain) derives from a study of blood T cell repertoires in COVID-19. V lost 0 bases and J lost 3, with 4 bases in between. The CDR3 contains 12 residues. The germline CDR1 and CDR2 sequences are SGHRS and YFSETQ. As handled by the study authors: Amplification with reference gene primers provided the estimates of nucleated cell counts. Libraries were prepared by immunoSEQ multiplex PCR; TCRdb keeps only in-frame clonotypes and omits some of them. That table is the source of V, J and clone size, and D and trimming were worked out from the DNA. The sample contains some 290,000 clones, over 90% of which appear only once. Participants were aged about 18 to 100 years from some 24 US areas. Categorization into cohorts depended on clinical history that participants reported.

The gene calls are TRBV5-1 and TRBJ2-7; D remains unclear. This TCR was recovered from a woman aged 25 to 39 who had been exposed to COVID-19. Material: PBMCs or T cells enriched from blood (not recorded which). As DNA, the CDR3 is TGCGCCAGCAGCTTGGAGCGCTACGAGCAGTACTTC. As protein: CASSLERYEQYF.